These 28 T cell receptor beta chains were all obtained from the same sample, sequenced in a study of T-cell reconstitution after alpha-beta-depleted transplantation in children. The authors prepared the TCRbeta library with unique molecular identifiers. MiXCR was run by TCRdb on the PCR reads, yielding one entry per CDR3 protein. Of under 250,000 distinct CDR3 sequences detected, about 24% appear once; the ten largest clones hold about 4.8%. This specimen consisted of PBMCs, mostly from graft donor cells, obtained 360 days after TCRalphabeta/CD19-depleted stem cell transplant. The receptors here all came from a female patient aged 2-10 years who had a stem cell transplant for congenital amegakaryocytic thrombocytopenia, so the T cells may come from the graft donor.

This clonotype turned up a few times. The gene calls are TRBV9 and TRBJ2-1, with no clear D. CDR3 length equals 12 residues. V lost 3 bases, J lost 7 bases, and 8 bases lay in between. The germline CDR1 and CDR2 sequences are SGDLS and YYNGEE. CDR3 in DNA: TGTGCCAGCAGCGCCGACTTTAATGAGCAGTTCTTC. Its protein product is CASSADFNEQFF.

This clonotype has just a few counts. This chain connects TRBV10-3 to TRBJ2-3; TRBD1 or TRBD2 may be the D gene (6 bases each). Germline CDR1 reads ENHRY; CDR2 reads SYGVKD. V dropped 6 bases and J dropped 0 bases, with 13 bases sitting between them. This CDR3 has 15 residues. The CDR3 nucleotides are TGTGCCATCAGCGGCGGGACACTTAGCACAGATACGCAGTATTTT. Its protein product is CAISGGTLSTDTQYF.

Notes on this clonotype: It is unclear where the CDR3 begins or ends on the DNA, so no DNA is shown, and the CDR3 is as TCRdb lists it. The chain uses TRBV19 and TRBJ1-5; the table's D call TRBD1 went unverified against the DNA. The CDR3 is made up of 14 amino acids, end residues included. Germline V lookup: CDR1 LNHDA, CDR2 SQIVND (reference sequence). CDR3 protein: CASMGQGVFWPQHF.

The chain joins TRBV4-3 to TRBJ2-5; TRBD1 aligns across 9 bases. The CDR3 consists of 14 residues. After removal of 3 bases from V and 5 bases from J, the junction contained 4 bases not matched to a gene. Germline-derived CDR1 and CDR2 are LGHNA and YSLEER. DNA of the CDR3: TGCGCCAGCAGCCATCGACAGGGGGAGGAGACCCAGTACTTC. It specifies CASSHRQGEETQYF.

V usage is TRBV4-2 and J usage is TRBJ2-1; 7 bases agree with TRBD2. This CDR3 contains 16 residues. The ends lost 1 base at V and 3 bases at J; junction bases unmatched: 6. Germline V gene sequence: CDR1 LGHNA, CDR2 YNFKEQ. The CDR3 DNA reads TGTGCCAGCAGCCAAGTTACGGGAGGAAGCTACAATGAGCAGTTCTTC. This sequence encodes CASSQVTGGSYNEQFF.

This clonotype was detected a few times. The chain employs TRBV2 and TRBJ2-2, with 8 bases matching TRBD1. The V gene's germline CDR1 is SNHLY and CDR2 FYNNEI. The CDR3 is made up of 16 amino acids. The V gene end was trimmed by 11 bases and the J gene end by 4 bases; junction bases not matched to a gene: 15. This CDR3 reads CAGLPWTGRVTGELFF. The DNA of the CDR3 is TGTGCCGGCTTACCCTGGACAGGGCGAGTCACCGGGGAGCTGTTTTTT.

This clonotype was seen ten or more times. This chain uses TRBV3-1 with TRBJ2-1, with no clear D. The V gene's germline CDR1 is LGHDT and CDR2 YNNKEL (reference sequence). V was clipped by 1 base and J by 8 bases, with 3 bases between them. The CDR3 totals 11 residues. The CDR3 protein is CASSQVHEQFF. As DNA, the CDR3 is TGTGCCAGCAGCCAAGTTCATGAGCAGTTCTTC.

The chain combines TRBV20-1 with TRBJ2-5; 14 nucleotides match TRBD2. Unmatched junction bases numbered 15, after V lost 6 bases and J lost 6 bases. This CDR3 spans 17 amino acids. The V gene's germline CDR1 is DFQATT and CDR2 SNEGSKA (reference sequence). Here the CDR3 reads CSALKLGTSGREKTQYF. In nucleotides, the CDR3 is TGCAGTGCCCTGAAACTCGGGACTAGCGGGAGAGAAAAGACCCAGTACTTC.

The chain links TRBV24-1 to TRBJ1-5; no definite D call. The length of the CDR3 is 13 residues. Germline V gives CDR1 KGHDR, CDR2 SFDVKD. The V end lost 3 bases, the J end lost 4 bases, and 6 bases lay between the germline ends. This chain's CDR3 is CATSDPQNQPQHF. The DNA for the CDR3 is TGTGCCACCAGTGATCCTCAAAATCAGCCCCAGCATTTT.

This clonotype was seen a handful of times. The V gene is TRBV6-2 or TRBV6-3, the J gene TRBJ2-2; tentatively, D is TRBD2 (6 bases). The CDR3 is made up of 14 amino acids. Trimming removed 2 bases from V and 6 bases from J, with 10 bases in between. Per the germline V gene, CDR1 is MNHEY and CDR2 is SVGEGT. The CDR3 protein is CASSYSLASGELFF. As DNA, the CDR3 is TGTGCCAGCAGTTACAGCCTAGCGTCCGGGGAGCTGTTTTTT.

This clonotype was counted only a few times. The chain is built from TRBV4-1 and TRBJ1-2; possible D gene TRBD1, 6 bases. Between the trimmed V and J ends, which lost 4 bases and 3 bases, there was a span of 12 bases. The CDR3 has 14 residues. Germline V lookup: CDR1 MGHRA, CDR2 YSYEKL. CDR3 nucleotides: TGCGCCAGCAGCCCAGGACAGAGAGACTATGGCTACACCTTC. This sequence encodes CASSPGQRDYGYTF.

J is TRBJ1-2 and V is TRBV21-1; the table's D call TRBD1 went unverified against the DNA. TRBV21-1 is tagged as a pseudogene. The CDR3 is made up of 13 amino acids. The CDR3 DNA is TGTGCCAGGACAGGGTGGGTTTACTATGGCTACACCTTC. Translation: CARTGWVYYGYTF.

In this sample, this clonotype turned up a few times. The CDR3: CAISGGQGNGKLFF. The CDR3, as DNA: TGTGCCATCAGTGGGGGACAGGGTAACGGAAAACTGTTTTTT. The chain has TRBV10-3 and TRBJ1-4; 9 nucleotides match TRBD1. Trimming took 4 bases from V and 10 from J; bases not matched to a gene: 7. In germline, CDR1 is ENHRY, CDR2 SYGVKD. The CDR3 sequence is 14 residues long.

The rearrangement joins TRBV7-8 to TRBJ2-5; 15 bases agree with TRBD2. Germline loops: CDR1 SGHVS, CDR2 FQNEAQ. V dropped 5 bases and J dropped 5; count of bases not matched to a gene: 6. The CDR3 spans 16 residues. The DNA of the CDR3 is TGTGCCAGCAGCCCGGGACTAGCGGGAGGAATTGAGACCCAGTACTTC. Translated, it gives CASSPGLAGGIETQYF. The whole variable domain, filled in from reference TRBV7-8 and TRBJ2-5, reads GAGVSQSPRYKVAKRGQDVALRCDPISGHVSLFWYQQALGQGPEFLTYFQNEAQLDKSGLPSDRFFAERPEGSVSTLKIQRTQQEDSAVYLCASSPGLAGGIETQYFGPGTRLLVL.

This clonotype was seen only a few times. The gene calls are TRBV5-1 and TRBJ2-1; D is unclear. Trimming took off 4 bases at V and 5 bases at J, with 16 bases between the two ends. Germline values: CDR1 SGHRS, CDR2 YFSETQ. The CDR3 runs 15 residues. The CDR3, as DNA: TGCGCCAGCAGCCGGGCCCAAATATCCCACAATGAGCAGTTCTTC. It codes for CASSRAQISHNEQFF. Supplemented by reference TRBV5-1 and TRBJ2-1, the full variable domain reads KAGVTQTPRYLIKTRGQQVTLSCSPISGHRSVSWYQQTPGQGLQFLFEYFSETQRNKGNFPGRFSGRQFSNSRSEMNVSTLELGDSALYLCASSRAQISHNEQFFGPGTRLTVL.

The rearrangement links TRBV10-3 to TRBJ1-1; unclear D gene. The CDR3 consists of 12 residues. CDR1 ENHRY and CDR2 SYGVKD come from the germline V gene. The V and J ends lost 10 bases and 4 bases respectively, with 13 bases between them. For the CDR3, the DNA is TGTGCCACCAAAGGAGTGACCACTGAAGCTTTCTTT. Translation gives CATKGVTTEAFF.

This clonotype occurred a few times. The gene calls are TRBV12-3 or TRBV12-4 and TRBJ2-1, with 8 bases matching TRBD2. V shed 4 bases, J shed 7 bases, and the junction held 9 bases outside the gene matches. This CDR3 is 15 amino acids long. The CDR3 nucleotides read TGTGCCAGCAGTTCCCGGACTAGCTTGGGAAATGAGCAGTTCTTC. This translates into CASSSRTSLGNEQFF.

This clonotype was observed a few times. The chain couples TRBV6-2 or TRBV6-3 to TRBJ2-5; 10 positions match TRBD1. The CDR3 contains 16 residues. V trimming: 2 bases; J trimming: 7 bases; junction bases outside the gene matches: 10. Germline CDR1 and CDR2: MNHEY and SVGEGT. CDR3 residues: CASSYGSTGGRGTQYF. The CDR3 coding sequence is TGTGCCAGCAGTTACGGGTCGACAGGGGGCCGTGGGACCCAGTACTTC.

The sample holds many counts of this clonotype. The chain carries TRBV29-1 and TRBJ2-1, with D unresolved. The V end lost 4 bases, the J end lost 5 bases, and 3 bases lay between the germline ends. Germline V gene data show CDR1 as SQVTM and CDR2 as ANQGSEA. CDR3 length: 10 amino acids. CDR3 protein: CSVGDNEQFF. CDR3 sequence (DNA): TGCAGCGTTGGGGACAATGAGCAGTTCTTC.

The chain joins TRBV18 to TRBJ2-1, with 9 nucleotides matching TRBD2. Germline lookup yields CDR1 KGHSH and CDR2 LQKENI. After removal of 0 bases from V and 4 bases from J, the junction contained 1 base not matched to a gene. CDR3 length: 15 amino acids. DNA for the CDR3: TGTGCCAGCTCACCACCGACTAGCGGTTACAATGAGCAGTTCTTC. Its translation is CASSPPTSGYNEQFF.

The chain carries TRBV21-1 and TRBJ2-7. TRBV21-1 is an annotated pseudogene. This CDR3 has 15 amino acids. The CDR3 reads CASNRTPTGSYEQYF. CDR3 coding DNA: TGTGCCAGCAACCGTACACCTACAGGCTCCTACGAGCAGTACTTC.

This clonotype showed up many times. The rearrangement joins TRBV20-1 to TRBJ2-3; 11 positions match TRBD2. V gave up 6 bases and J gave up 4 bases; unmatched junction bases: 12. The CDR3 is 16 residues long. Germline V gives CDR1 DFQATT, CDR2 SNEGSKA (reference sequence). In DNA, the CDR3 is TGCAGTGCCTGCCTAATAGCGGGAGGGGTGCCAGATACGCAGTATTTT. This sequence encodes CSACLIAGGVPDTQYF.

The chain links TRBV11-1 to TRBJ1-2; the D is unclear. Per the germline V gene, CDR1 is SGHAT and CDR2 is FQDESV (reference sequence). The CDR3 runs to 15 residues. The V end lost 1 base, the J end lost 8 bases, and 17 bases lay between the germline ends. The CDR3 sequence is CASSLETTYRIGYTF. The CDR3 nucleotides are TGTGCCAGCAGCTTAGAGACAACCTACCGCATCGGCTACACCTTC.

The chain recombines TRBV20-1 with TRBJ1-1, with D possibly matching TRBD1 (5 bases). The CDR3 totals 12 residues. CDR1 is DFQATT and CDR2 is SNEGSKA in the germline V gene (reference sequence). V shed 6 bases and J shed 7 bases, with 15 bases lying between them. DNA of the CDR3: TGCAGTGCCCGAGGGACCTCCTATGAAGCTTTCTTT. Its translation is CSARGTSYEAFF.

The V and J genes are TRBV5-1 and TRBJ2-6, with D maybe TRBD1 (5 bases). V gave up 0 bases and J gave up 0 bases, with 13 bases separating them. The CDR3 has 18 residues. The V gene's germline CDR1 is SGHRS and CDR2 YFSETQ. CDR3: CASSLVPGLGSGANVLTF. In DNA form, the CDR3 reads TGCGCCAGCAGCTTGGTTCCAGGGTTGGGCTCTGGGGCCAACGTCCTGACTTTC.

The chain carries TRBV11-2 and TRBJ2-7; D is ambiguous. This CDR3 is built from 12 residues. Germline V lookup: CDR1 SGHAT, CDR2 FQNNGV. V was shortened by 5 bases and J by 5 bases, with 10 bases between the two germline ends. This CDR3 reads CASSRGPHEQYF. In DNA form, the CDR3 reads TGTGCCAGCAGCCGCGGACCTCACGAGCAGTACTTC.

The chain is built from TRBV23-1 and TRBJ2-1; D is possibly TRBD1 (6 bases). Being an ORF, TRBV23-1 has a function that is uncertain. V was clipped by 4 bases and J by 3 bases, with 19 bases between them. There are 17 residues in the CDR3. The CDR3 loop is CASSRPQWDKLYNEQFF. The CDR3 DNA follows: TGCGCCAGCAGTCGACCACAGTGGGACAAACTCTACAATGAGCAGTTCTTC.

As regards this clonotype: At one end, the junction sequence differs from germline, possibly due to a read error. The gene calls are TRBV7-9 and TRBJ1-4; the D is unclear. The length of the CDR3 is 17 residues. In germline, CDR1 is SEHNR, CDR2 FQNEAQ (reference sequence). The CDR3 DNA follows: TGTGCCATCAGCCCCCCACGAAGGCCATCGTCTAATGAAAAACTGTTTTTT. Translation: CAISPPRRPSSNEKLFF.